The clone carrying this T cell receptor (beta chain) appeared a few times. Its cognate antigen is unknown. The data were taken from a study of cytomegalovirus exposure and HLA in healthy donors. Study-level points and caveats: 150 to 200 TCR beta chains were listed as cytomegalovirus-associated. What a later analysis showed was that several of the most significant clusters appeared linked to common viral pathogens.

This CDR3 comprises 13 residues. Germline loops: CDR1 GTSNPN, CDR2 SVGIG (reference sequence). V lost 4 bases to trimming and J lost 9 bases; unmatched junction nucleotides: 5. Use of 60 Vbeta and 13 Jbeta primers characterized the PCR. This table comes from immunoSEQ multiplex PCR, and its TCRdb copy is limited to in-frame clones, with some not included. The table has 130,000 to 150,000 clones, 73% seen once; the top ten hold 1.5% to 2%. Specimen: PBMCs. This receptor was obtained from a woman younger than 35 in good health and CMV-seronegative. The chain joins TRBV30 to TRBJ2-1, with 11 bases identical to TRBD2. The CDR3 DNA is TGTGCCTGGACCGCCGGGACTAGCGGTGAGCAGTTCTTC. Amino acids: CAWTAGTSGEQFF.